The 20 T cell receptor beta chains reported below all come from one sample, sequenced in a study of long-term antiretroviral therapy in people with HIV. At survey level, the immunoSEQ assay was run in its v3.0 version. The method was immunoSEQ multiplex PCR; TCRdb's version includes in-frame clones alone and lacks a portion of them. Of around 12,000 clones detected, approximately 90% appear once; the ten largest clones hold 20% to 25%. Sequencing used unsorted PBMCs, obtained 2.1 years after starting antiretroviral therapy. Receptor source: a woman aged 40 to 50 with HIV.

The chain employs TRBV6-6 and TRBJ2-7; 10 positions match TRBD1. V was pared by 6 bases and J by 0 bases, with 5 bases of the junction left unmatched. Germline CDR1 reads MNHNY; CDR2 reads SVGAGI (reference sequence). This CDR3 contains 15 residues. The CDR3 nucleotides read TGTGCCAGCAGACTAGGGACAGGGGCCTCCTACGAGCAGTACTTC. Its protein is CASRLGTGASYEQYF.

V gene TRBV4-1 combines with J gene TRBJ2-1, with 10 nucleotides matching TRBD1. CDR1 is MGHRA and CDR2 is YSYEKL in the germline V gene. The CDR3 sequence is 16 residues long. V lost 3 bases, J lost 4 bases, and 6 bases stayed unmatched. CDR3: CASSQPTGGLYNEQFF. The CDR3 DNA reads as TGCGCCAGCAGCCAGCCGACAGGGGGCCTGTACAATGAGCAGTTCTTC.

This clone appeared once. The chain couples TRBV7-9 to TRBJ2-1, with 7 nucleotides matching TRBD1. The germline V gene has CDR1 SEHNR and CDR2 FQNEAQ (reference sequence). The CDR3 has 14 amino acids. V trimming: 5 bases; J trimming: 5 bases; junction bases outside the gene matches: 6. The CDR3 DNA sequence: TGTGCCAGCAGCCAGTTTACAGGGGACAATGAGCAGTTCTTC. It is translated as CASSQFTGDNEQFF.

V gene TRBV4-3 combines with J gene TRBJ2-5, with D possibly matching TRBD2 (6 bases). The ends were cut back, 1 base at V and 5 bases at J, with 11 bases in the middle. There are 14 residues in the CDR3. Germline CDR1 is LGHNA and CDR2 is YSLEER. The CDR3 DNA follows: TGCGCCAGCAGCCAAGCGGAGGGCCTGGAGACCCAGTACTTC. This sequence encodes CASSQAEGLETQYF.

CDR3 region: CASSLYSGGVADTQYF. CDR3 nucleotides: TGTGCCAGCAGTTTATATTCGGGGGGTGTAGCAGATACGCAGTATTTT. The chain joins TRBV28 to TRBJ2-3; TRBD2 matches at 7 bases. This CDR3 has 16 residues. After removal of 1 base from V and 4 bases from J, the junction contained 8 bases not matched to a gene. In germline, CDR1 is MDHEN, CDR2 SYDVKM.

The chain has TRBV2 and TRBJ1-2; D remains ambiguous. Germline assignment: CDR1 SNHLY and CDR2 FYNNEI. The CDR3 runs to 15 residues. V lost 4 bases and J lost 2, with 14 bases in between. The CDR3 DNA sequence: TGTGCCAGCAGTGTCAACCCGGTCCCCAACTATGGCTACACCTTC. Encoded protein: CASSVNPVPNYGYTF.

This chain connects TRBV5-4 to TRBJ1-1, with D unclear. The CDR3 totals 13 residues. CDR1 and CDR2 (germline): SGHNT, YYREEE (reference sequence). Trimming removed 4 bases from V and 2 bases from J, with 9 bases in between. Here the CDR3 reads CASSRLINTEAFF. CDR3 nucleotide sequence: TGTGCCAGCAGCCGCCTTATAAACACTGAAGCTTTCTTT.

On this clone: One end of the junction fails to match germline, which may point to a read error. The chain carries TRBV5-1 and TRBJ2-2; 10 bases are a match to TRBD1. The CDR3 runs to 15 residues. Germline lookup yields CDR1 SGHRS and CDR2 YFSETQ. The CDR3 protein is CASSLAGTGAGELFF. Written as DNA, the CDR3 is TGCGCCAGCAGCTTGGCCGGGACAGGGGCCGGGGAGCTATTTTTT.

The rearrangement joins TRBV18 to TRBJ2-7; 10 bases are a match to TRBD1. Trimming removed 2 bases from V and 6 bases from J; junction bases left unmatched: 4. Germline V gene lookup returns CDR1 KGHSH and CDR2 LQKENI. This CDR3 is 14 amino acids long. CDR3 nucleotide sequence: TGTGCCAGCTCACCATCCGGGACAGGGGCCGAGCAGTACTTC. Its protein is CASSPSGTGAEQYF.

J is TRBJ1-1 and V is TRBV5-1, with TRBD1 matching over 10 bases. This CDR3 region has 16 residues. Germline V gene data show CDR1 as SGHRS and CDR2 as YFSETQ. The junction had 7 bases not matched to a gene; V was cut back by 3 bases and J by 2 bases. The CDR3 loop is CASSSRRQGANTEAFF. CDR3 bases: TGCGCCAGCAGCTCAAGGAGACAGGGGGCAAACACTGAAGCTTTCTTT.

This clone was seen a few times. The rearrangement joins TRBV5-1 to TRBJ2-5; a possible D gene is TRBD1 (6 bases). The V and J ends lost 3 bases and 1 base respectively, with 13 bases between them. The germline V gene encodes CDR1 SGHRS and CDR2 YFSETQ. The CDR3 is 15 amino acids. The CDR3 is CASSSTGEAQETQYF. DNA of the CDR3: TGCGCCAGCAGCTCGACAGGTGAGGCCCAAGAGACCCAGTACTTC. Full variable domain (missing parts from reference TRBV5-1 and TRBJ2-5): KAGVTQTPRYLIKTRGQQVTLSCSPISGHRSVSWYQQTPGQGLQFLFEYFSETQRNKGNFPGRFSGRQFSNSRSEMNVSTLELGDSALYLCASSSTGEAQETQYFGPGTRLLVL.

V gene TRBV5-1 combines with J gene TRBJ2-1; D possibly corresponds to TRBD2 (7 bases). Germline V gives CDR1 SGHRS, CDR2 YFSETQ. This CDR3 has 15 amino acids. Trimming removed 5 bases at V and 2 bases at J, with 14 bases between. CDR3 residues: CASSNGGPPYNEQFF. CDR3 nucleotide sequence: TGCGCCAGCAGTAACGGGGGGCCCCCCTACAATGAGCAGTTCTTC.

This chain's CDR3 is CASSSTGGGVRRRYYEQYF. CDR3 DNA: TGCGCCAGCAGCTCAACAGGGGGAGGGGTTCGCCGTAGATACTACGAGCAGTACTTC. The V call is TRBV5-1, the J call TRBJ2-7; possible D gene TRBD1, 8 bases. CDR3 length: 19 residues. The V gene's germline CDR1 is SGHRS and CDR2 YFSETQ. The V and J ends lost 3 bases and 3 bases respectively, with 28 bases between them.

The chain joins TRBV10-3 to TRBJ2-1, with TRBD2 matching 16 bases. Germline V gene sequence: CDR1 ENHRY, CDR2 SYGVKD. The length of the CDR3 is 20 residues. Losses at the gene ends were 5 bases for V and 0 bases for J; bases not matched to a gene: 10. Here the CDR3 DNA reads TGTGCCATCAGTCACTCCGGGACTAGCGGGGGGGTGAGCTCCTACAATGAGCAGTTCTTC. Encoded protein: CAISHSGTSGGVSSYNEQFF.

In its sample, this clone was seen once. The rearrangement links TRBV5-1 to TRBJ2-7; possibly TRBD1 for D (5 bases). This CDR3 has 12 residues. Per the germline V gene, CDR1 is SGHRS and CDR2 is YFSETQ. V lost 5 bases and J lost 2, with 8 bases in between. The CDR3 region is CASRAGPYEQYF. The DNA of the CDR3 is TGCGCCAGCAGGGCAGGGCCCTACGAGCAGTACTTC. The entire variable domain, with the rest obtained from reference TRBV5-1 and TRBJ2-7, is as follows: KAGVTQTPRYLIKTRGQQVTLSCSPISGHRSVSWYQQTPGQGLQFLFEYFSETQRNKGNFPGRFSGRQFSNSRSEMNVSTLELGDSALYLCASRAGPYEQYFGPGTRLTVT.

The V call is TRBV7-2, the J call TRBJ1-6; 10 bases fit TRBD1. Trimming removed 4 bases from V and 5 bases from J; junction bases left unmatched: 8. Per the germline V gene, CDR1 is SGHTA and CDR2 is FQGNSA. The CDR3 length is 17 residues. This CDR3 is CASSSTGQGSHNSPLHF. CDR3 DNA sequence: TGTGCCAGCAGCTCCACGGGACAGGGGTCTCATAATTCACCCCTCCACTTT.

The chain carries TRBV7-2 and TRBJ2-3; a possible D gene is TRBD2 (6 bases). With 1 base removed from V and 3 bases from J, the gap between germline ends came to 20 bases. CDR1 SGHTA and CDR2 FQGNSA come from the germline V gene. This CDR3 comprises 18 residues. CDR3 protein: CASSLESYLGGTTDTQYF. In DNA form, the CDR3 reads TGTGCCAGCAGCTTAGAGTCATATTTGGGGGGAACTACAGATACGCAGTATTTT.

The genes are TRBV7-9 and TRBJ1-2, with D perhaps TRBD1 (5 bases). Trimming removed 1 base from V and 4 bases from J, with 13 bases in between. From germline, CDR1 is SEHNR and CDR2 FQNEAQ (reference sequence). CDR3 length: 15 residues. CDR3: CASSLDVARGYGYTF. The DNA for the CDR3 is TGTGCCAGCAGCTTAGATGTGGCGAGGGGCTATGGCTACACCTTC.

This clone has just one count. The chain has TRBV30 and TRBJ1-1, with D tentatively TRBD1 (5 bases). Germline V lookup: CDR1 GTSNPN, CDR2 SVGIG (reference sequence). Deletions cut 3 bases from V and 1 base from J, with 15 bases between. The CDR3 loop spans 15 amino acids. The CDR3 here is CAWREGNTRNTEAFF. CDR3 sequence (DNA): TGTGCCTGGAGAGAGGGGAACACGAGGAACACTGAAGCTTTCTTT. The full variable domain, in which reference TRBV30 and TRBJ1-1 provide the parts outside the CDR3, is SQTIHQWPATLVQPVGSPLSLECTVEGTSNPNLYWYRQAAGRGLQLLFYSVGIGQISSEVPQNLSASRPQDRQFILSSKKLLLSDSGFYLCAWREGNTRNTEAFFGQGTRLTVV.

The chain combines TRBV5-6 with TRBJ1-1; no reliable D call. The ends were cut back, 4 bases at V and 0 bases at J, with 7 bases in the middle. CDR1 SGHDT and CDR2 YYEEEE come from the germline V gene. This CDR3 has 13 amino acids. The CDR3 nucleotides are TGTGCCAGCAGCCTGACGGTGAACACTGAAGCTTTCTTT. Translated: CASSLTVNTEAFF.